Included here is one TCR beta chain sequence, with context. Its antigen is undetermined. The libraries of TRB cDNA were prepared using 5' RACE with UMI labels. Using the 5' RACE reads, TCRdb records one entry per CDR3 protein without DNA. This sample's table reports about 56,000 distinct CDR3 sequences. The record originates from a study of CXCR3-negative and CXCR3-positive naive CD8 T cells. The CDR3 sequence is 14 residues long. Regarding the study as a whole: Naive cells used TRBV-TRBJ genes in much the same way whether CXCR3-negative or CXCR3-positive; memory cells did not. Both naive subsets showed comparably high diversity, and memory CD8+ cells showed much lower diversity.

In triplicate, each CD8+ T cell subset was sorted at 250,000 to 300,000 cells per replicate. The chain links TRBV12-3 or TRBV12-4 to TRBJ2-5; with no DNA, the TCRdb D assignment of TRBD1 cannot be verified. The sequencing input was memory CD8+ T cells from blood. The sequence was obtained from a human donor in good health. Some clones in this sample may be carry-over from other donors' samples. The CDR3 protein is CASSWEGSQETQYF.